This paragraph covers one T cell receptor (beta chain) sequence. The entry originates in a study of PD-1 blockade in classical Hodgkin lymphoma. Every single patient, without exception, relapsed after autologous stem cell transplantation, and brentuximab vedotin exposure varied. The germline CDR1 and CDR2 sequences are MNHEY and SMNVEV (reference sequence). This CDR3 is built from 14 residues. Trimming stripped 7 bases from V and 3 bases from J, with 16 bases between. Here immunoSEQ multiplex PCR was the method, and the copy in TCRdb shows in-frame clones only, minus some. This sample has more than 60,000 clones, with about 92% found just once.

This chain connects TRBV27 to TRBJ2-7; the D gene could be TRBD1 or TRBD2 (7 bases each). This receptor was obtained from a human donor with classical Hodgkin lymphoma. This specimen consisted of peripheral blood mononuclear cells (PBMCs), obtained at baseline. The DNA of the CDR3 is TGTGCCAGCACCCCGGGGGGACAGAGCTACGAGCAGTACTTC. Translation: CASTPGGQSYEQYF.